This section outlines one TCR beta chain sequence together with its context. Per the germline V gene, CDR1 is ENHRY and CDR2 is SYGVKD. The CDR3 spans 14 residues. For TCR beta, cDNA was produced by 5'RACE template switching with UMIs. TCRdb reprocessed the 5' RACE reads and reports one entry per CDR3 protein, with no DNA. This repertoire includes some 460,000 distinct CDR3 sequences. The data stem from a study of T cells expressing NK-cell markers. Background on the study: Seven of the eight sequenced donors were HCMV-seropositive; one was seronegative.

This chain joins TRBV10-3 and TRBJ2-3; TCRdb's D call of TRBD2 is untestable without DNA. This receptor was obtained from a woman between 50 and 59 years old in good health. Input material: blood T cells: a sorted CD56 or NKG2C T cell subset, CD4+ or CD8+ T cells, or bulk PBMC T cells (not recorded which). The CDR3 here is CAISERGLADTQYF.